This T cell receptor beta chain was captured by sequencing in a study of shared clonotypes between healthy human individuals. Whole-study findings and limits: A handful of donors shared 4.5% to 6.5% of their naive CD4 clonotypes.

With regard to this clone: As yet, its antigen is unknown.

J gave up 4 bases and V 8 bases, and 7 bases lay outside the gene matches. There are 13 residues in the CDR3. CDR1 and CDR2 from the germline V gene are MNHEY and SVGAGI. The sorted-subset replicate PCRs were given approximately 190 ng DNA, which is approximately 30,000 T cell genomes. Repertoires were generated with immunoSEQ multiplex PCR, while TCRdb's copy carries only in-frame clones and drops some. The sample has about 2.4 million clones, roughly nine tenths seen once; the top ten hold about 0.13%. Splitting the CD4+ cells yielded a CD45RA+ naive subset and a CD45RA-negative memory subset. The sequence was obtained from a young man in good health. The J gene is TRBJ2-7, the V gene TRBV6-5; TRBD1 matches at 8 bases. The sequenced material came from naive CD4+ T cells sorted from blood. This sample's subset: CD45RA+ positively selected. CDR3 protein: CASRDRTFYEQYF. CDR3 nucleotides: TGTGCCAGCCGGGACAGGACCTTTTACGAGCAGTACTTC.